The sequence of this T cell receptor (beta chain) was determined in a study of PD-1 blockade in classical Hodgkin lymphoma. CDR3 length: 14 residues. The germline V gene encodes CDR1 MGHRA and CDR2 YSYEKL. The V segment lost 1 base and the J segment 5 bases; nucleotides outside the gene matches: 4. The time point: cycle 4 day 1 (C4D1), after five to seven weeks of nivolumab. Relapse was seen in all patients after autologous stem cell transplantation, and brentuximab vedotin exposure was variable. The assay was immunoSEQ multiplex PCR, and TCRdb's table has in-frame clones only and misses some. This table holds tens of thousands of clones, approximately 67% found once.

This receptor was identified in a human donor with classical Hodgkin lymphoma. The specimen was peripheral blood mononuclear cells (PBMCs), collected before the fourth cycle of nivolumab. The J gene is TRBJ1-1, the V gene TRBV4-1; 7 bases fit TRBD1. The CDR3 sequence: CASSQVSGGTEAFF. The DNA of the CDR3 is TGCGCCAGCAGCCAAGTTTCAGGGGGGACTGAAGCTTTCTTT.